This T cell receptor (beta chain) derives from a study of CD8+CD57+ T cells in acquired aplastic anemia. General study points: Overlapping CD8+ CDR3 repertoires of patients and controls contained about 27 shared sequences.

Investigators profiled TCR beta VDJ and CDR3 from genomic DNA template. TCRdb re-derived calls from the reads in MiXCR, one entry per CDR3 protein. The table lists approximately 150,000 distinct CDR3 sequences, 71% of them singletons. The CDR3 sequence is 15 residues long. The V gene's germline CDR1 is LGHNA and CDR2 YNFKEQ. V was pared by 0 bases and J by 6 bases, with 15 bases between. Notes on this clonotype: Antigen specificity is unknown.

All sequencing subjects had displayed CD8+CD57+ cell expansion on flow cytometry. The J gene is TRBJ2-7, the V gene TRBV4-2, with D possibly matching TRBD2 (6 bases). Sequencing was done on a sample of sorted CD4+, CD8+, or CD8+CD57+ T cells (not recorded which) from PBMCs. This sequence was found in a human donor with aplastic anemia. The CDR3 sequence: CASSQEGGGLAEQYF. CDR3 nucleotide sequence: TGTGCCAGCAGCCAAGAGGGAGGCGGCTTGGCCGAGCAGTACTTC.